Listed here is a single TCR beta chain. Repertoires were generated with immunoSEQ multiplex PCR, while TCRdb's copy carries only in-frame clones and drops some. This table holds about 350,000 clones, around 87% found once. The treatment denotes: 15 to 20 received Ad26.COV2.S at low or high dose, single or two shots; 5 received placebo; per-sample allocation not given. Following the first vaccine or placebo injection, samples were taken on day 63. These data originate in a study of Ad26.COV2.S vaccination and SARS-CoV-2 variants. Across the study: COV1001, an Ad26.COV2.S trial, supplied this vaccine-arm donor.

The germline V and J ends were trimmed by 5 bases and 1 base, with 25 bases remaining between them. CDR3 size: 19 residues. Germline V lookup: CDR1 SGHAT, CDR2 FQNNGV. Sample: peripheral blood, taken in a trial of Ad26.COV2.S vaccine versus placebo. The rearrangement joins TRBV11-2 to TRBJ2-3; perhaps TRBD2 as D (7 bases). The sequence was collected from a person between 18 and 65 years old who received the Ad26.COV2.S COVID-19 vaccine or a placebo. The CDR3 is CASSLAGAVRGVRTDTQYF. CDR3 in DNA: TGTGCCAGCAGCCTCGCGGGGGCGGTACGGGGGGTTCGCACAGATACGCAGTATTTT.